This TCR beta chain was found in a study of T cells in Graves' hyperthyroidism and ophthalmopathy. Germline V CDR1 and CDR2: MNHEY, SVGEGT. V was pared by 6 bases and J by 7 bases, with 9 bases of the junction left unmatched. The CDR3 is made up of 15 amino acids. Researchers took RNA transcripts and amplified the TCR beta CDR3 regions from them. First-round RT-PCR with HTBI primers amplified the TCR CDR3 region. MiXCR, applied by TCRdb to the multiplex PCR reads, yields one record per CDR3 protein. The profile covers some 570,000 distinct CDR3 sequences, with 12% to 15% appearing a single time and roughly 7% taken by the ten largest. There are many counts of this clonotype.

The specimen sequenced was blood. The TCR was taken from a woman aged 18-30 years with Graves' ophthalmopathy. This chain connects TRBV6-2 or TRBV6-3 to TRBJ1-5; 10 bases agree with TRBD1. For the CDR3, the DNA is TGTGCCAGCAGCGACGAATGGGACAGGGGCCAGCCCCAGCATTTT. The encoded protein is CASSDEWDRGQPQHF.